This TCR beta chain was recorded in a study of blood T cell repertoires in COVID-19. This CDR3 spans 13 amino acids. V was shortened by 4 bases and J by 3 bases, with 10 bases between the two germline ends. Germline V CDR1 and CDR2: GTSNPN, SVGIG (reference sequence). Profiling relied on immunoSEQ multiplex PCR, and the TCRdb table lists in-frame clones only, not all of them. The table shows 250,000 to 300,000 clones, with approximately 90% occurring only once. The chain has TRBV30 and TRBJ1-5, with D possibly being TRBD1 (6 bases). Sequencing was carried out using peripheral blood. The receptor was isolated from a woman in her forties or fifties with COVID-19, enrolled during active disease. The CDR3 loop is CAWNGGPNQPQHF. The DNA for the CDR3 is TGTGCCTGGAACGGGGGGCCCAATCAGCCCCAGCATTTT.